Listed below are T cell receptor beta chains from one sample, sequenced in a study of TIL therapy for anti-PD-1-resistant metastatic lung cancer. Some clones are missing from TCRdb's copy, which holds only in-frame ones; the method was immunoSEQ multiplex PCR. The data hold tens of thousands of clones, with 79% observed a single time. The sequences come from blood, collected at baseline. These receptors all stem from a woman aged 30 to 85 with non-small cell lung cancer. CDR3s include the opening cysteine and the closing phenylalanine or tryptophan. A D gene is named only where the DNA matches it firmly. The size entry is marked missing in some rows and otherwise reads once, few, many or a size class.

cdr3_length,d_call,clone_size,j_call,v_call,cdr3_nt,cdr3_aa
14,TRBD1,NA,TRBJ2-7,TRBV19,TGTGCCAGTAGTATTGGACAGGTTCACTACGAGCAGTACTTC,CASSIGQVHYEQYF
16,NA,NA,TRBJ1-1,TRBV2,TGTGCCAGCAGCTGGGACACCCAGGGCGTGAACACTGAAGCTTTCTTT,CASSWDTQGVNTEAFF
16,TRBD2,NA,TRBJ2-7,TRBV28,TGTGCCAGCAGTCGGACTAGCGGGACGGTACCGTACGAGCAGTACTTC,CASSRTSGTVPYEQYF
17,TRBD1,NA,TRBJ1-4,TRBV7-2,TGTGCCAGCAGCAGAACAGGACAGGGTGTTGGGGGTGAAAAACTGTTTTTT,CASSRTGQGVGGEKLFF
13,NA,NA,TRBJ1-3,TRBV5-4,TGTGCCAGCAGCTTGGCGGGGGCGGACACCATATATTTT,CASSLAGADTIYF
17,NA,NA,TRBJ2-1,TRBV28,TGTGCCAGCAGTTACCCGCTTGGACGACCGTCCTACAATGAGCAGTTCTTC,CASSYPLGRPSYNEQFF
14,NA,NA,TRBJ1-6,TRBV4-2,TGTGCCAGCAGCCAAGATTGGGGGGACTCACCCCTCCACTTT,CASSQDWGDSPLHF
15,TRBD2,NA,TRBJ2-3,TRBV11-3,TGTGCCAGCAGCCCTAGCGGGGGTGGCACAGATACGCAGTATTTT,CASSPSGGGTDTQYF
13,NA,few,TRBJ1-1,TRBV19,TGTGCCAGTAGTTGGGCGGGCAACACTGAAGCTTTCTTT,CASSWAGNTEAFF
21,TRBD1,NA,TRBJ1-1,TRBV4-1,TGCGCCAGCAGCCAAAACGTAGTATATGGGACAGGGCAGGTGGGAAACACTGAAGCTTTCTTT,CASSQNVVYGTGQVGNTEAFF
16,TRBD1,NA,TRBJ2-3,TRBV7-6,TGTGCCAGCAGCTTAGCCCCGGGACAGCTCACAGATACGCAGTATTTT,CASSLAPGQLTDTQYF
17,TRBD2,few,TRBJ2-1,TRBV7-2,TGTGCCAGCAGATACCTCCTTAGCGGGAGCTCCTACAATGAGCAGTTCTTC,CASRYLLSGSSYNEQFF
15,TRBD1,NA,TRBJ1-2,TRBV4-2,TGTGCCAGCAGGCAGACCTCGGACAGGGATGAAGGCTACACCTTC,CASRQTSDRDEGYTF
19,NA,NA,TRBJ2-5,TRBV7-9,TGTGCCAGCAGCCACGGAACTCTGACCGATAGACGAGCCGGCGAGACCCAGTACTTC,CASSHGTLTDRRAGETQYF
15,TRBD1,NA,TRBJ1-1,TRBV29-1,TGCAGCGCCCGACCATCGACAGGGATAAACACTGAAGCTTTCTTT,CSARPSTGINTEAFF
13,NA,NA,TRBJ2-5,TRBV7-2,TGTGCCAGCAGCTACGGTAGGGGAGAGACCCAGTACTTC,CASSYGRGETQYF
18,NA,NA,TRBJ1-4,TRBV7-8,TGTGCCAGCAGCCCGTACGCGGGGTCGGTAGTCCAAAATGAAAAACTGTTTTTT,CASSPYAGSVVQNEKLFF
11,NA,NA,TRBJ2-3,TRBV7-3,TGTGCCAGCAGCATCACAGATACGCAGTATTTT,CASSITDTQYF
16,TRBD1,NA,TRBJ1-2,TRBV4-3,TGCGCCAGCAGCCATAGGAGACAGGGGCGCGACTATGGCTACACCTTC,CASSHRRQGRDYGYTF
14,NA,NA,TRBJ1-1,TRBV15,TGTGCCACCAGCAGAGACATCAACGTCCCGAGCGCTTTCTTT,CATSRDINVPSAFF
19,TRBD1,NA,TRBJ1-1,TRBV18,TGTGCCAGCTCACCGACCTCTCTAGGACAGGGGGAGAGGGACACTGAAGCTTTCTTT,CASSPTSLGQGERDTEAFF
15,TRBD2,NA,TRBJ2-5,TRBV19,TGTGCCAGTAGACTTAGCGGGAGGGCCGAAGAGACCCAGTACTTC,CASRLSGRAEETQYF
15,TRBD1,NA,TRBJ1-6,TRBV27,TGTGCCAGCAGTTCCAGGGGGCAAGGGAATTCACCCCTCCACTTT,CASSSRGQGNSPLHF
12,NA,NA,TRBJ1-1,TRBV19,TGTGCCAGTAGTATAGATCGGGCTGAAGCTTTCTTT,CASSIDRAEAFF
14,TRBD1,NA,TRBJ1-5,TRBV25-1,TGTGCCAGCAGCCCAAGGACAGGGGGACAGCCCCAGCATTTT,CASSPRTGGQPQHF
15,NA,NA,TRBJ1-6,TRBV6-6,TGTGCCAGCAGTACCACCATCGGGTACAATTCACCCCTCCACTTT,CASSTTIGYNSPLHF
14,NA,few,TRBJ1-3,TRBV19,TGTGCCAGTGGGCAGGACCACTCTGGAAACACCATATATTTT,CASGQDHSGNTIYF
19,TRBD2,few,TRBJ2-1,TRBV7-9,TGTGCCAGCAGCTTAGTGGGGACTAGCGGGGCGAGCTCCTACAATGAGCAGTTCTTC,CASSLVGTSGASSYNEQFF
14,NA,NA,TRBJ1-1,TRBV6-5,TGTGCCAGCAGTTATGGGGTCCTGAACACTGAAGCTTTCTTT,CASSYGVLNTEAFF
18,TRBD2,NA,TRBJ2-1,TRBV7-9,TGTGCCAGCAGCTTAGCGCTAGCGGGCATAACCTCCTACAATGAGCAGTTCTTC,CASSLALAGITSYNEQFF
13,TRBD1,few,TRBJ1-3,TRBV29-1,TGCAGCGTTGGGCGACAGGGTGGTAACACCATATATTTT,CSVGRQGGNTIYF